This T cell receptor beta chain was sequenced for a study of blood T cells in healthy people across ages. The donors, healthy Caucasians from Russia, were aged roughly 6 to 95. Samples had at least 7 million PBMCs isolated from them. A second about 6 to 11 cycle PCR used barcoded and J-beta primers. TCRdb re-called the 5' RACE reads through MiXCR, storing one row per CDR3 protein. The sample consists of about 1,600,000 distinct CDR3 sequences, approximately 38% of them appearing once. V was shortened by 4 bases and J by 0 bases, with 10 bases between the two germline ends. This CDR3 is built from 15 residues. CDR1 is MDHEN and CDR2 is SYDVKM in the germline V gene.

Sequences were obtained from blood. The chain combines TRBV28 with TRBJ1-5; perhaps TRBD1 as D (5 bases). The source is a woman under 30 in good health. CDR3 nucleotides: TGTGCCAGCAGTTCGGGGCGGTATAGCAATCAGCCCCAGCATTTT. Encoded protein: CASSSGRYSNQPQHF. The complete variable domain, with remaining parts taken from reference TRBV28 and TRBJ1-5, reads DVKVTQSSRYLVKRTGEKVFLECVQDMDHENMFWYRQDPGLGLRLIYFSYDVKMKEKGDIPEGYSVSREKKERFSLILESASTNQTSMYLCASSSGRYSNQPQHFGDGTRLSIL.